This T cell receptor beta chain originates from a study of T cells expressing NK-cell markers. Study-level results: Similarly, these clonotypes led the CD3+CD56-NKG2C+ fraction as well in several donors. It was still unclear whether expanded NKG2C+ T cell clones were HCMV specific. Dominant NKG2C+ clonotypes made up about 1.0-7.0% of CD8+ T cells in about six donors.

Germline-derived CDR1 and CDR2 are SGDLS and YYNGEE. CDR3 length equals 13 residues. TCRdb reanalyzed the 5' RACE reads and collapses them to one entry per CDR3 protein, without DNA. This table lists about 260,000 distinct CDR3 sequences. As for this clonotype: Its antigen is unidentified.

The sample comprised blood T cells: a sorted CD56 or NKG2C T cell subset, CD4+ or CD8+ T cells, or bulk PBMC T cells (not recorded which). The V and J genes are TRBV9 and TRBJ1-2; TCRdb indicates TRBD1, and absent DNA this call remains unverified. The TCR sequence derives from a woman aged 18 to 75 in good health. CDR3 amino acids: CASSLTGTDGYTF.